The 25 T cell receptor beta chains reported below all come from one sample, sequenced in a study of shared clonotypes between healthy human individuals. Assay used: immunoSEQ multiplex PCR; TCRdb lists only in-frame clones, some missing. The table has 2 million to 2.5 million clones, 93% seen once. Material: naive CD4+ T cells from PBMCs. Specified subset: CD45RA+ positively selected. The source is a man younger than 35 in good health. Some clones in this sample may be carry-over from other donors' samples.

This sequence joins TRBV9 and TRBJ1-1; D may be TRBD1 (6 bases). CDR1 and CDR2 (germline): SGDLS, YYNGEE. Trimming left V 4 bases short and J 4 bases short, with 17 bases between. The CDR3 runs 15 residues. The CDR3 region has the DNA TGTGCCAGCAGCCCCCCCCCGGGGACACCCACTGAAGCTTTCTTT. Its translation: CASSPPPGTPTEAFF.

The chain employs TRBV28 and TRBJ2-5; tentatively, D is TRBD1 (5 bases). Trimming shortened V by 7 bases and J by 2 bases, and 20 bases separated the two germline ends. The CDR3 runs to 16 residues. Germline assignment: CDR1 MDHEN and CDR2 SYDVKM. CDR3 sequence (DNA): TGTGCCAGCATCAGTGGGGCTACCCGTGTTCAAGAGACCCAGTACTTC. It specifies CASISGATRVQETQYF.

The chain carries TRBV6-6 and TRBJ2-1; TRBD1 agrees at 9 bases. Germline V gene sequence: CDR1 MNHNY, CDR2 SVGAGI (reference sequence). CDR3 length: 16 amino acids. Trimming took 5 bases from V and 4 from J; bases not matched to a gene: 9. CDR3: CASSLDGTGSYNEQFF. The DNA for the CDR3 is TGTGCCAGCAGTCTAGACGGGACAGGGTCATACAATGAGCAGTTCTTC.

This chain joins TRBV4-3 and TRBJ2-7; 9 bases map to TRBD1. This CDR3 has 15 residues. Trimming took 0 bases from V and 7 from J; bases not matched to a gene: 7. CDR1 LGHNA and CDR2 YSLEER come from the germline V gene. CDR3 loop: CASSQDLDRGREQYF. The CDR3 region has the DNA TGCGCCAGCAGCCAAGATCTTGACAGGGGGAGGGAGCAGTACTTC.

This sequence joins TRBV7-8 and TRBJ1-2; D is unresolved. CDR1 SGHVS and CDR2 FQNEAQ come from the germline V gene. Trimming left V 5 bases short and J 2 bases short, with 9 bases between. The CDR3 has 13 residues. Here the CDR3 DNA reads TGTGCCAGCAGCCAAGACGAAAACTATGGCTACACCTTC. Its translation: CASSQDENYGYTF. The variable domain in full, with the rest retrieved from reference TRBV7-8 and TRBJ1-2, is GAGVSQSPRYKVAKRGQDVALRCDPISGHVSLFWYQQALGQGPEFLTYFQNEAQLDKSGLPSDRFFAERPEGSVSTLKIQRTQQEDSAVYLCASSQDENYGYTFGSGTRLTVV.

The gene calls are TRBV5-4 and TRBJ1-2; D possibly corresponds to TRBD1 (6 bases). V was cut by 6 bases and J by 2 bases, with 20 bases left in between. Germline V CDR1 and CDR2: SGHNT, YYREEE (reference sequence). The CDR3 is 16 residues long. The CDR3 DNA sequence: TGTGCCAGCACCCCGGGGGGCAGCCGGGGGAACTATGGCTACACCTTC. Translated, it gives CASTPGGSRGNYGYTF.

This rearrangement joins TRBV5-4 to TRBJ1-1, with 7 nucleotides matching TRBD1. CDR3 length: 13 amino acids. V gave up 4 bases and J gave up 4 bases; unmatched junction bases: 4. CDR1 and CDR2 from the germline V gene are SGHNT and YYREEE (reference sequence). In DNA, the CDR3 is TGTGCCAGCAGCGGACAGGTTTCCACTGAAGCTTTCTTT. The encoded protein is CASSGQVSTEAFF.

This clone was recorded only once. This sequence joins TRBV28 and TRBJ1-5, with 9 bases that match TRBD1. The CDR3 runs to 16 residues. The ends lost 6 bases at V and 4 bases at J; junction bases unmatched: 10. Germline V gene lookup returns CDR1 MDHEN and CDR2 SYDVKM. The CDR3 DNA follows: TGTGCCAGCAGGCAAAGCTACAGGGGGCCGAATCAGCCCCAGCATTTT. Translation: CASRQSYRGPNQPQHF.

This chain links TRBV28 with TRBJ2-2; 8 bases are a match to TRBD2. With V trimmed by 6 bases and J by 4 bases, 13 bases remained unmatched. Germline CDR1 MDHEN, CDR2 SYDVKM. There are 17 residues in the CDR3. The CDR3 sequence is CASSSRWGGRSTGELFF. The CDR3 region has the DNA TGTGCCAGCAGCTCTCGGTGGGGCGGGAGGTCCACCGGGGAGCTGTTTTTT.

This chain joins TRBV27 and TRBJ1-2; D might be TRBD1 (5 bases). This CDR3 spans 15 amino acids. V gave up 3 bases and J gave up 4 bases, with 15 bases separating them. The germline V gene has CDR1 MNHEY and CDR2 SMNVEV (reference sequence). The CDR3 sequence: CASSFRPGGSYGYTF. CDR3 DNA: TGTGCCAGCAGTTTTCGCCCTGGGGGGAGCTATGGCTACACCTTC.

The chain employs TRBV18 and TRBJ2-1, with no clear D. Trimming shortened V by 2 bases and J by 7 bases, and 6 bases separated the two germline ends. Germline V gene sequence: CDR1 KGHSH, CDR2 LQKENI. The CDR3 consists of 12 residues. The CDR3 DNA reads TGTGCCAGCTCACCATTGGGAAATGAGCAGTTCTTC. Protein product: CASSPLGNEQFF.

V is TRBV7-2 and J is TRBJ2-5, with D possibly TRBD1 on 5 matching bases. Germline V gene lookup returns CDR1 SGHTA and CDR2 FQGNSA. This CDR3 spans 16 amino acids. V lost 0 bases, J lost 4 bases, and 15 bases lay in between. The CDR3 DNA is TGTGCCAGCAGCTTAGCGCAAGGCAGGGTTGGAGAGACCCAGTACTTC. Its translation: CASSLAQGRVGETQYF. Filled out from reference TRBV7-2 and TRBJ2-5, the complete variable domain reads GAGVSQSPSNKVTEKGKDVELRCDPISGHTALYWYRQSLGQGLEFLIYFQGNSAPDKSGLPSDRFSAERTGGSVSTLTIQRTQQEDSAVYLCASSLAQGRVGETQYFGPGTRLLVL.

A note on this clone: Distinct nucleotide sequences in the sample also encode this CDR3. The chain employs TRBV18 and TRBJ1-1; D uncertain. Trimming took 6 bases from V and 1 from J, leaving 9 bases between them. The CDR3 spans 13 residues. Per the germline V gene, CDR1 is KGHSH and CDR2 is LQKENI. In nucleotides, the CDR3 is TGTGCCAGCTCCCCGATGGGGAACACTGAAGCTTTCTTT. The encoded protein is CASSPMGNTEAFF.

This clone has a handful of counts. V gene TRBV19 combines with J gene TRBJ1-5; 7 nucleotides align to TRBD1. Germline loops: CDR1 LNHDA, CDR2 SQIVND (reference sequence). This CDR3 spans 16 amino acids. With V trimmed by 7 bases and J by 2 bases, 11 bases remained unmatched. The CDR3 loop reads CASTPTGIGRNQPQHF. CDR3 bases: TGTGCCAGTACCCCGACAGGGATCGGGCGCAATCAGCCCCAGCATTTT.

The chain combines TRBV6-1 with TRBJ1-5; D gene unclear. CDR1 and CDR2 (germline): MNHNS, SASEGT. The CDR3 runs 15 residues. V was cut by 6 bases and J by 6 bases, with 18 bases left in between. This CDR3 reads CASSQSTSKGQPQHF. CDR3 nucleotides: TGTGCCAGCAGCCAATCGACCTCGAAGGGTCAGCCCCAGCATTTT.

The chain's CDR3 is CASSYDPLQAFF. CDR3 DNA sequence: TGTGCCAGCAGCTACGATCCCCTGCAGGCTTTCTTT. The V gene is TRBV7-9, the J gene TRBJ1-1; no clear D gene. Germline loops: CDR1 SEHNR, CDR2 FQNEAQ (reference sequence). Trimming cost V 4 bases and J 11 bases, with 14 bases left between them. The CDR3 is made up of 12 amino acids.

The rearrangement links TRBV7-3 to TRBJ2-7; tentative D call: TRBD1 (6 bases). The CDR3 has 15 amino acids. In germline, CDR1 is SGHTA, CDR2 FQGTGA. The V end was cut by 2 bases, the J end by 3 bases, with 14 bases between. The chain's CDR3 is CASSLQGRGGYEQYF. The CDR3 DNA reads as TGTGCCAGCAGCTTACAGGGGCGAGGGGGCTACGAGCAGTACTTC. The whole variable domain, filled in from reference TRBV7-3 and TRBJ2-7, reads GAGVSQTPSNKVTEKGKYVELRCDPISGHTALYWYRQSLGQGPEFLIYFQGTGAADDSGLPNDRFFAVRPEGSVSTLKIQRTERGDSAVYLCASSLQGRGGYEQYFGPGTRLTVT.

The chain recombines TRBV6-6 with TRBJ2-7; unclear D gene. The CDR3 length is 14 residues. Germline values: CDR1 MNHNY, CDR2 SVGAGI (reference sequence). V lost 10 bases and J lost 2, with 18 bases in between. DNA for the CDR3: TGTGCCACCAGCCCGGTAATAAGCCCCTACGAGCAGTACTTC. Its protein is CATSPVISPYEQYF.

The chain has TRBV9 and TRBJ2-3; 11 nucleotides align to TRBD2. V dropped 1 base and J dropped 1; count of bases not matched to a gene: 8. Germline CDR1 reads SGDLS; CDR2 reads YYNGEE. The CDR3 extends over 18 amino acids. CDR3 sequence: CASSVRASGGSGTDTQYF. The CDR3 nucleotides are TGTGCCAGCAGCGTAAGGGCTAGCGGGGGGTCGGGCACAGATACGCAGTATTTT.

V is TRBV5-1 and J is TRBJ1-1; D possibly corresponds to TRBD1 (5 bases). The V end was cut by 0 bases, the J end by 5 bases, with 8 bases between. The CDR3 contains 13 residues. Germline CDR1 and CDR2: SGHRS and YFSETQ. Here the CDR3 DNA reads TGCGCCAGCAGCTTGGGCAGGGAAACTGAAGCTTTCTTT. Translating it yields CASSLGRETEAFF.

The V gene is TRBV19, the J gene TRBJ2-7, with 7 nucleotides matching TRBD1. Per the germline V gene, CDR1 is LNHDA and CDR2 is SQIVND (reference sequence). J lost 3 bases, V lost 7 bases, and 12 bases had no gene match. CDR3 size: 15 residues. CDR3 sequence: CASTSQGTESYEQYF. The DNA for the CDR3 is TGTGCCAGTACCTCACAGGGGACAGAGAGCTACGAGCAGTACTTC. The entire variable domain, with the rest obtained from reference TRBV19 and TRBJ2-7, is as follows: DGGITQSPKYLFRKEGQNVTLSCEQNLNHDAMYWYRQDPGQGLRLIYYSQIVNDFQKGDIAEGYSVSREKKESFPLTVTSAQKNPTAFYLCASTSQGTESYEQYFGPGTRLTVT.

Written as DNA, the CDR3 is TGCGCCAGCAGCATTCAGGGGATTAGCACTGAAGCTTTCTTT. Its translation: CASSIQGISTEAFF. The chain links TRBV5-1 to TRBJ1-1, with D possibly being TRBD1 (6 bases). Trimming shortened V by 4 bases and J by 4 bases, and 14 bases separated the two germline ends. The germline CDR1 and CDR2 sequences are SGHRS and YFSETQ. This CDR3 region has 14 residues.

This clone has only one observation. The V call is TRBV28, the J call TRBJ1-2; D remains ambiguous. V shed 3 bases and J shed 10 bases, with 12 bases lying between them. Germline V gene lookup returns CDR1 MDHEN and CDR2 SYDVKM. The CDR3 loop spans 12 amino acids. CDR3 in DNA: TGTGCCAGCAGTTTGTCGGTAGGCGACTACACCTTC. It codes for CASSLSVGDYTF.

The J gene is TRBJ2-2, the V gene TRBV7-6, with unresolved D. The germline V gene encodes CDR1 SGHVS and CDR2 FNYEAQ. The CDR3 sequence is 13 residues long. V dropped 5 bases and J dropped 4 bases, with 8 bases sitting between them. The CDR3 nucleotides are TGTGCCAGCAGCCGCAGAATCACCGGGGAGCTGTTTTTT. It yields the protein CASSRRITGELFF.

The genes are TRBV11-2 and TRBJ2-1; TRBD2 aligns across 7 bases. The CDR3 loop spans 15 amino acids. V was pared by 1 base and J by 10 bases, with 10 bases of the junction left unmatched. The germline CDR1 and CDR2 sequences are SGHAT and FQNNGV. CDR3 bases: TGTGCCAGCAGCTTAGGTGGGAGGGCGAGAACCGAGCAGTTCTTC. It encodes CASSLGGRARTEQFF.